A selection of T cell receptor beta chains follows, all from one sample in a study of blood T cells in healthy people across ages. TCRdb passed the 5' RACE reads through MiXCR, listing each CDR3 protein once. Of around 1.7 million distinct CDR3 sequences listed, about 28% were seen once; the top ten hold roughly 8%. Sequencing was performed on blood. The source of these receptors is a woman in her 30s in good health. The CDR3 runs from the conserved cysteine through the conserved F or W.

TRBV24-1	TRBJ2-2	CATSDRGGTGELFF
TRBV12-3/TRBV12-4	TRBJ1-2	CASSLGAGQLAGYTF
TRBV27	TRBJ2-5	CASSVRVRETQYF
TRBV20-1	TRBJ2-4	CSARDKRGGNNEQYF
TRBV12-3/TRBV12-4	TRBJ2-1	CASNPGGTVEQFF
TRBV6-2/TRBV6-3	TRBJ2-7	CASSSSAGYEQYF
TRBV20-1	TRBJ2-3	CSAPSGLRTDTQYF
TRBV7-3	TRBJ2-6	CASSLSFPDRLEGVWASGANVLTF
TRBV4-3	TRBJ2-7	CASSQDGGTTGEQYF
TRBV6-5	TRBJ2-3	CASRNSRDRASDTQYF
TRBV9	TRBJ1-5	CASSVGGGHGQPQHF
TRBV20-1	TRBJ2-1	CSAPIYNEQFF